What follows describes a single T cell receptor beta chain. What it binds is unknown. Addition of a universal primer site occurred through template switching, and cDNA carried unique molecular identifiers. TCRdb redid the calling of the 5' RACE reads with MiXCR, one entry per CDR3 protein. The data contain approximately 700,000 distinct CDR3 sequences, around 6% of them singletons. This entry comes from a study of identical twins. Study-wide findings and caveats: Alpha sequences out of frame and shared by twins had excess low generation probability.

Germline V gene sequence: CDR1 SGHDT, CDR2 YYEEEE. This CDR3 is built from 14 residues. Trimming cost V 3 bases and J 6 bases; bases outside gene matches: 6. Healthy Caucasians provided all donations. The chain combines TRBV5-6 with TRBJ1-1, with 9 bases identical to TRBD1. The material sequenced was naive T cells sorted from blood. The TCR was taken from a man aged 18 to 29 in good health. The CDR3 region has the DNA TGTGCCAGCAGCTGGGGACAGGGACAGGCTGAAGCTTTCTTT. The encoded protein is CASSWGQGQAEAFF. The variable domain in full, with the rest retrieved from reference TRBV5-6 and TRBJ1-1, is DAGVTQSPTHLIKTRGQQVTLRCSPKSGHDTVSWYQQALGQGPQFIFQYYEEEERQRGNFPDRFSGHQFPNYSSELNVNALLLGDSALYLCASSWGQGQAEAFFGQGTRLTVV.